The 9 T cell receptor beta chains presented below share a single source sample, sequenced in a study of CD8 T cells in ankylosing spondylitis. One entry per CDR3 protein results from TCRdb running MiXCR on the 5' RACE reads. Among some 250,000 distinct CDR3 sequences listed, around 10% were seen once. The sequenced material came from blood, either unsorted or a sorted T cell fraction (not recorded which). Receptors were obtained from a male donor with ankylosing spondylitis or in good health (not recorded which).

This clonotype occurred many times. The chain is built from TRBV15 and TRBJ2-1, with 7 bases matching TRBD2. CDR1 LNHNV and CDR2 YYDKDF come from the germline V gene (reference sequence). The CDR3 covers 14 residues. J was trimmed by 7 bases and V by 9 bases; bases with no gene match: 12. Here the CDR3 reads CATLAGLDKNEQFF. Here the CDR3 DNA reads TGTGCCACGCTGGCAGGACTAGATAAAAATGAGCAGTTCTTC.

This clonotype was detected ten times or more. This chain connects TRBV5-1 to TRBJ2-2; TRBD2 aligns across 13 bases. Germline V gives CDR1 SGHRS, CDR2 YFSETQ. V lost 4 bases, J lost 1 base, and 4 bases stayed unmatched. This CDR3 region has 17 residues. CDR3 DNA: TGCGCCAGCAGCGAACGGACTAGCGGGGGGAACACCGGGGAGCTGTTTTTT. It yields the protein CASSERTSGGNTGELFF.

The gene calls are TRBV12-3 or TRBV12-4 and TRBJ2-7; D not certain. CDR3 size: 14 residues. V lost 6 bases, J lost 2 bases, and 14 bases lay in between. CDR3 nucleotide sequence: TGTGCCAGCAGATCCGGGCCCCGAACCTACGAGCAGTACTTC. Amino acid sequence: CASRSGPRTYEQYF.

This clonotype was found many times. This rearrangement joins TRBV12-3 or TRBV12-4 to TRBJ2-3, with D uncertain. Trimming stripped 2 bases from V and 6 bases from J, with 3 bases between. The CDR3 runs to 11 residues. DNA of the CDR3: TGTGCCAGCAGTTTATTCGATACGCAGTATTTT. Protein product: CASSLFDTQYF.

This clonotype was counted ten times or more. V and J are TRBV20-1 and TRBJ2-3; D unclear. Deletions cut 0 bases from V and 0 bases from J, with 13 bases between. Per germline, CDR1 DFQATT and CDR2 SNEGSKA (reference sequence). This CDR3 spans 16 amino acids. The CDR3 region is CSARDLGATSTDTQYF. DNA for the CDR3: TGCAGTGCTAGAGATCTAGGAGCTACTAGCACAGATACGCAGTATTTT.

The table lists this clonotype with many counts. The chain recombines TRBV10-3 with TRBJ2-1; 10 bases are a match to TRBD2. The junction had 7 bases not matched to a gene; V was cut back by 4 bases and J by 7 bases. The CDR3 sequence is 15 residues long. Germline CDR1 ENHRY, CDR2 SYGVKD. The CDR3 protein is CAISGSGGAGNEQFF. The DNA for the CDR3 is TGTGCCATCAGTGGGAGCGGGGGGGCTGGTAATGAGCAGTTCTTC.

In its sample, this clonotype was seen many times. The rearrangement links TRBV5-1 to TRBJ2-3, with D hard to call. Trimming left V 0 bases short and J 3 bases short, with 8 bases between. The CDR3 length is 14 residues. The germline V gene has CDR1 SGHRS and CDR2 YFSETQ. The CDR3 spells CASSLALGTDTQYF. In DNA, the CDR3 is TGCGCCAGCAGCTTGGCTCTGGGAACAGATACGCAGTATTTT.

Only a few counts were recorded for this clonotype. The chain employs TRBV6-6 and TRBJ2-2, with 7 bases lining up with TRBD1. V shed 4 bases and J 6 bases; nucleotides not matched to a gene: 2. CDR1 and CDR2 from the germline V gene are MNHNY and SVGAGI (reference sequence). The CDR3 extends over 13 amino acids. The CDR3 loop reads CASSWDSSGELFF. In DNA, the CDR3 is TGTGCCAGCAGTTGGGACAGTTCCGGGGAGCTGTTTTTT.

This clonotype was found many times. The chain employs TRBV6-5 and TRBJ2-1; 7 bases line up with TRBD2. Trimming at V came to 2 bases and at J to 5 bases, leaving 3 bases not matched to a gene. The CDR3 runs 14 residues. CDR1 and CDR2 (germline): MNHEY, SVGAGI. The CDR3 reads CASSYASGDNEQFF. The DNA of the CDR3 is TGTGCCAGCAGTTACGCTAGCGGTGACAATGAGCAGTTCTTC.